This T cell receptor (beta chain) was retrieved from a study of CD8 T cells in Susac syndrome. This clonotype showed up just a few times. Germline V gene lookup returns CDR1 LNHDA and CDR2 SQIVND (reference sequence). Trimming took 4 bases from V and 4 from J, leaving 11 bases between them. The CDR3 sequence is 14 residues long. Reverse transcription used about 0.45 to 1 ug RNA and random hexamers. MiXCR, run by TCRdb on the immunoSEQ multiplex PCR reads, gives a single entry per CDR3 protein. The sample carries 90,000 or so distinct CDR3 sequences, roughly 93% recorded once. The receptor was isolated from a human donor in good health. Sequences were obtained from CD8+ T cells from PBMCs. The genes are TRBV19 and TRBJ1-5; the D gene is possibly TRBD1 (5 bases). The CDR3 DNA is TGTGCCAGTAGTAGTGGGACCTATAATCAGCCCCAGCATTTT. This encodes CASSSGTYNQPQHF.